This is a list of T cell receptor beta chains from one sample in a study of T-cell memory formation after mild COVID-19. TCRdb reprocessed the 5' RACE reads via MiXCR and lists one record per CDR3 protein. The sample shows under 650,000 distinct CDR3 sequences, more than 15% of them seen only once. The sample taken for sequencing was PBMCs or a T cell subset sorted from them (not recorded which). These receptors came from an adult woman who had mild COVID-19 (a few samples of this study predate the infection). Cell type and time point are not known. CDR3s include the opening cysteine and the closing phenylalanine or tryptophan. The D gene is left open where the match is weak. Size tells how often a clone was seen (once, few, many) or the class of an expanded clone, and some rows leave it out.

j_call v_call d_call clone_size cdr3_aa cdr3_nt
TRBJ1-2 TRBV5-1 TRBD1 . CASSLMGQGGSGGYTF TGCGCCAGCAGCTTAATGGGACAGGGCGGCAGCGGTGGCTACACCTTC
TRBJ1-2 TRBV7-2 TRBD1 few CASSLPTGGYGYTF TGTGCCAGCAGCTTACCGACAGGGGGCTATGGCTACACCTTC
TRBJ2-3 TRBV3-1 TRBD2 few CASSQVLLAGGSTDTQYF TGTGCCAGCAGCCAAGTGCTCCTAGCGGGGGGCAGCACAGATACGCAGTATTTT
TRBJ1-5 TRBV6-2/TRBV6-3 TRBD1 . CASSYPQGIVVQPQHF TGTGCCAGCAGTTACCCACAGGGGATAGTAGTTCAGCCCCAGCATTTT
TRBJ2-6 TRBV29-1 TRBD1 . CSVRSGGAPGANVLTF TGCAGCGTTCGGTCAGGGGGCGCGCCTGGGGCCAACGTCCTGACTTTC
TRBJ2-6 TRBV7-9 . few CASSLETGPRRGANVLTF TGTGCCAGCAGCTTAGAGACAGGTCCTCGGCGTGGGGCCAACGTCCTGACTTTC
TRBJ1-1 TRBV28 . few CASIGYIGYLAGEAFF TGTGCCAGCATAGGGTACATAGGGTACTTAGCTGGTGAAGCTTTCTTT
TRBJ1-2 TRBV6-5 . few CASRRATGGYGYTF TGTGCCAGCAGGCGGGCCACCGGTGGCTATGGCTACACCTTC
TRBJ1-1 TRBV5-4 . . CASSLGGISTNTEAFF TGTGCCAGCAGCCTGGGGGGCATCTCCACGAACACTGAAGCTTTCTTT
TRBJ2-1 TRBV12-3/TRBV12-4 TRBD1 . CASSLGTGENEQFF TGTGCCAGCAGTTTGGGGACAGGGGAAAATGAGCAGTTCTTC
TRBJ2-1 TRBV9 TRBD2 . CASSARTSGINEQFF TGTGCCAGCAGCGCCCGGACTAGCGGGATAAATGAGCAGTTCTTC
TRBJ2-6 TRBV5-1 . . CASLGQVGNGANVLTF TGCGCCAGCCTTGGGCAAGTGGGAAATGGAGCCAACGTCCTGACTTTC
TRBJ2-1 TRBV6-5 . few CASSYVYGTEQFF TGTGCCAGCAGTTACGTCTATGGCACCGAGCAGTTCTTC
TRBJ2-7 TRBV2 TRBD2 . CASNMLADPYEQYF TGTGCCAGCAATATGCTAGCGGATCCCTACGAGCAGTACTTC
TRBJ2-1 TRBV11-3 TRBD2 . CASSLEGSGSASNEQFF TGTGCCAGCAGCTTAGAGGGTAGCGGGAGCGCTTCTAATGAGCAGTTCTTC
TRBJ1-1 TRBV21-1 . few CASSKLQGRGDTEAFF TGTGCCAGCAGCAAACTTCAGGGGCGGGGGGACACTGAAGCTTTCTTT
TRBJ1-1 TRBV6-2/TRBV6-3 TRBD1 few CASRSGTGKTTEAFF TGTGCCAGCAGATCCGGGACAGGGAAAACGACTGAAGCTTTCTTT
TRBJ2-2 TRBV12-3/TRBV12-4 TRBD2 few CASNTGLAGTKSTGELFF TGTGCCAGCAACACGGGACTAGCGGGAACCAAATCCACCGGGGAGCTGTTTTTT
TRBJ2-1 TRBV9 . . CASSVDSGSYNEQFF TGTGCCAGCAGCGTTGATAGCGGCTCCTACAATGAGCAGTTCTTC
TRBJ2-4 TRBV2 . . CASSHEVAKNIQYF TGTGCCAGCAGCCATGAAGTAGCCAAAAACATTCAGTACTTC
TRBJ2-2 TRBV19 . few CASTRTLGAKGGELFF TGTGCCAGTACCCGGACCCTGGGGGCGAAAGGAGGGGAGCTGTTTTTT
TRBJ1-1 TRBV5-1 . few CASSTTKNTEAFF TGCGCCAGCAGTACCACCAAGAACACTGAAGCTTTCTTT
TRBJ2-3 TRBV30 . . CAWSVGLQGTQYF TGTGCCTGGAGTGTGGGGTTGCAGGGTACGCAGTATTTT